This TCR beta chain was retrieved from a study of blood T cell repertoires in COVID-19. Generated by immunoSEQ multiplex PCR, the TCRdb table keeps only in-frame clones and is missing some. Of 360,000 or so clones in the sample, about 88% are singletons; the top ten hold 2.5% to 3.5%. Germline V gene sequence: CDR1 SGDLS, CDR2 YYNGEE. This CDR3 spans 15 amino acids. Between the trimmed V and J ends, which lost 7 bases and 7 bases, there was a span of 23 bases. The TCR was taken from a woman aged 25-40 years who had recovered from COVID-19. Input material: PBMCs or T cells enriched from blood (not recorded which). The V gene is TRBV9, the J gene TRBJ1-2, with D unresolved. This CDR3 reads CASRRLAGDLGGYTF. The CDR3 nucleotides read TGTGCCAGCCGACGTCTAGCAGGCGACTTAGGTGGCTACACCTTC.